These 2 T cell receptor beta chains share one sample of origin, sequenced in a study of shared clonotypes between healthy human individuals. Assay used: immunoSEQ multiplex PCR; TCRdb lists only in-frame clones, some missing. This sample has some 450,000 clones, with around 77% found just once. Material for sequencing was PBMCs. These receptors were taken from a woman aged 40 to 55 in good health. Some clones in this sample may be carry-over from other donors' samples.

This clone was found once. The chain couples TRBV11-3 to TRBJ2-2; 10 nucleotides match TRBD2. Germline loops: CDR1 SGHNT, CDR2 YENEEA. This CDR3 is built from 18 residues. With 5 bases clipped from V and 5 bases from J, the junction kept 14 bases outside the gene matches. Here the CDR3 DNA reads TGTGCCAGCAGCCCCGGAGGTCTAGCGGGAGTAAGAACCGGGGAGCTGTTTTTT. It yields the protein CASSPGGLAGVRTGELFF.

This clone was observed many times. The rearrangement uses TRBV5-8 and TRBJ1-1, with 8 bases matching TRBD1. The CDR3 is 13 residues long. In germline, CDR1 is SGHTS, CDR2 YDEGEE. V shed 3 bases and J 6 bases; nucleotides not matched to a gene: 4. The DNA for the CDR3 is TGTGCCAGCAGCTCCAGGGGGCGGGCTGAAGCTTTCTTT. Its protein is CASSSRGRAEAFF.